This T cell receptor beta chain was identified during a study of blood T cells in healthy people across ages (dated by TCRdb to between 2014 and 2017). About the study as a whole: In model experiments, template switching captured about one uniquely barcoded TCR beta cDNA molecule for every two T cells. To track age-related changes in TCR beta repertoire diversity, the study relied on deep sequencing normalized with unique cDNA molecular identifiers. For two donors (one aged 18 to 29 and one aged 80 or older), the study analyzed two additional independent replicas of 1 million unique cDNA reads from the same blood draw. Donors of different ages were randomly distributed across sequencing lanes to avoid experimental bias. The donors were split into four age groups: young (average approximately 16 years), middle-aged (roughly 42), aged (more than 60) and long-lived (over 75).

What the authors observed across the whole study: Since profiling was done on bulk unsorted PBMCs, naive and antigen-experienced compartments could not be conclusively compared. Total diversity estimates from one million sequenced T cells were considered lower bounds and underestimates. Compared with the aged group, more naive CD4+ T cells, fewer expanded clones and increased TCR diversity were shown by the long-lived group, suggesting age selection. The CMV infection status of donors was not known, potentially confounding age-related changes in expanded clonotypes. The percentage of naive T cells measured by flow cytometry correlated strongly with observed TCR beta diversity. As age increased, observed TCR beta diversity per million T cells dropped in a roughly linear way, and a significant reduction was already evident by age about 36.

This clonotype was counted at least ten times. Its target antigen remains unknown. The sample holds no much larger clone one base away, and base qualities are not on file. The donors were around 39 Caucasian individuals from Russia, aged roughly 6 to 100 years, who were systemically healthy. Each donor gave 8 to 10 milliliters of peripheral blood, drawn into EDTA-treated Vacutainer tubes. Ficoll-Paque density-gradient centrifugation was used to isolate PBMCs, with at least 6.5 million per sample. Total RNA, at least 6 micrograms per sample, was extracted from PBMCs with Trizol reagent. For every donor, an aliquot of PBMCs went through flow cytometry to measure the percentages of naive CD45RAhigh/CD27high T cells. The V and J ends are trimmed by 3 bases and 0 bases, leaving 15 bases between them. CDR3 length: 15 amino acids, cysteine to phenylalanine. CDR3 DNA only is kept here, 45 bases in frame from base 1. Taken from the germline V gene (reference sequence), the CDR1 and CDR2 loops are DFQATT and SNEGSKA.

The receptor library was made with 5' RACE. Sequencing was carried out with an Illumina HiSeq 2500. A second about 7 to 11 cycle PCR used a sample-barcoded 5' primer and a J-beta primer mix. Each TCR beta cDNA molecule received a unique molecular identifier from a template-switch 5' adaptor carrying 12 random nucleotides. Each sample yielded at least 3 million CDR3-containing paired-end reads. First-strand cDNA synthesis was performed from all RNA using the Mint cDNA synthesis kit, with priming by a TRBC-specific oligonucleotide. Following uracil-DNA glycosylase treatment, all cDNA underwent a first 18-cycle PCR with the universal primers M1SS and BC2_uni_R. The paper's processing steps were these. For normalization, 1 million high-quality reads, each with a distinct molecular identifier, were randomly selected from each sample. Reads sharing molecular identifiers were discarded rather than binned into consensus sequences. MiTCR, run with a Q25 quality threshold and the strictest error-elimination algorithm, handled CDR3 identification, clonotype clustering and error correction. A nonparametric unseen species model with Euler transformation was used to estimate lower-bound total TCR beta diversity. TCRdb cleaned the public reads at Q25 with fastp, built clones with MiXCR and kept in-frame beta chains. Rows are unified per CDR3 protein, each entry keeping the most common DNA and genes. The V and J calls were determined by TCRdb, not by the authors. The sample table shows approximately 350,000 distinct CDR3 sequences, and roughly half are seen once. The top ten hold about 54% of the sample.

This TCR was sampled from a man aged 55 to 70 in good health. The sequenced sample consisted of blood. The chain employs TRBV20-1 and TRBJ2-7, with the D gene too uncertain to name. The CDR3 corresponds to CSASDWTDPSYEQYF. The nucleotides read TGCAGTGCTAGCGATTGGACGGATCCCTCCTACGAGCAGTACTTC.